Following are 30 T cell receptor beta chains from one sample sequenced in a study of OX40 agonist ivuxolimab in advanced cancers. Here immunoSEQ multiplex PCR was the method, and the copy in TCRdb shows in-frame clones only, minus some. Of 60,000 to 65,000 clones in the sample, 65% to 90% were seen once. This material consisted of CD4+ or CD8+ T cells sorted from blood, taken in a trial of the OX40 agonist ivuxolimab. These receptors were obtained from an adult with an advanced solid tumor such as melanoma, head and neck, liver or kidney cancer.

The chain employs TRBV5-1 and TRBJ1-2; D is uncertain. The V and J ends lost 4 bases and 1 base respectively, with 5 bases between them. From germline, CDR1 is SGHRS and CDR2 YFSETQ. The length of the CDR3 is 12 residues. The CDR3 loop is CASSEGNYGYTF. The CDR3 bases are TGCGCCAGCAGCGAGGGTAACTATGGCTACACCTTC. The full variable domain, its missing parts supplied by reference TRBV5-1 and TRBJ1-2, is KAGVTQTPRYLIKTRGQQVTLSCSPISGHRSVSWYQQTPGQGLQFLFEYFSETQRNKGNFPGRFSGRQFSNSRSEMNVSTLELGDSALYLCASSEGNYGYTFGSGTRLTVV.

V and J are TRBV5-6 and TRBJ1-6; D is uncertain. Germline assignment: CDR1 SGHDT and CDR2 YYEEEE. This CDR3 is 15 amino acids long. The V end lost 1 base, the J end lost 7 bases, and 12 bases lay between the germline ends. The CDR3 is CASSLYAGWNSPLHF. The DNA for the CDR3 is TGTGCCAGCAGCTTGTATGCCGGGTGGAATTCACCCCTCCACTTT.

The chain recombines TRBV15 with TRBJ1-4; D unresolved. The CDR3 totals 12 residues. From germline, CDR1 is LNHNV and CDR2 YYDKDF (reference sequence). Deletions cut 6 bases from V and 3 bases from J, with 5 bases between. CDR3 nucleotides: TGTGCCACCAGTCTTCCTAATGAAAAACTGTTTTTT. Translation gives CATSLPNEKLFF.

The rearrangement joins TRBV11-2 to TRBJ2-7; 12 nucleotides match TRBD2. Germline-derived CDR1 and CDR2 are SGHAT and FQNNGV. J was trimmed by 4 bases and V by 5 bases; bases with no gene match: 6. The CDR3 has 15 residues. CDR3 DNA sequence: TGTGCCAGCAGCCCCCGGACTAGCGGGAATTACGAGCAGTACTTC. Protein sequence: CASSPRTSGNYEQYF.

The chain couples TRBV11-2 to TRBJ2-1, with D tentatively TRBD2 (6 bases). CDR3 length: 15 residues. Germline V gene data show CDR1 as SGHAT and CDR2 as FQNNGV. V was shortened by 3 bases and J by 5 bases, with 14 bases between the two germline ends. The CDR3 protein is CASSLSDYQNNEQFF. CDR3 DNA: TGTGCCAGCAGCTTGTCGGACTACCAAAACAATGAGCAGTTCTTC.

In DNA form, the CDR3 reads TGTGCCAGCAGTCCTCTAGCGGGAGGGTACGAGCAGTACTTC. This gives the protein CASSPLAGGYEQYF. The chain combines TRBV6-6 with TRBJ2-7, with 12 positions matching TRBD2. The length of the CDR3 is 14 residues. Germline V gives CDR1 MNHNY, CDR2 SVGAGI (reference sequence). V shed 5 bases, J shed 4 bases, and the junction held 3 bases outside the gene matches.

This chain connects TRBV15 to TRBJ2-1, with 7 bases aligning to TRBD1. The CDR3 extends over 15 amino acids. The V gene's germline CDR1 is LNHNV and CDR2 YYDKDF (reference sequence). Losses at the gene ends were 1 base for V and 3 bases for J; bases not matched to a gene: 3. The CDR3 reads CATSRVRTGYNEQFF. CDR3 sequence (DNA): TGTGCCACCAGCAGAGTTAGGACAGGCTACAATGAGCAGTTCTTC. The full variable domain, rest sourced from reference TRBV15 and TRBJ2-1, is DAMVIQNPRYQVTQFGKPVTLSCSQTLNHNVMYWYQQKSSQAPKLLFHYYDKDFNNEADTPDNFQSRRPNTSFCFLDIRSPGLGDTAMYLCATSRVRTGYNEQFFGPGTRLTVL.

The chain joins TRBV5-6 to TRBJ2-1, with a tentative D call TRBD2 (6 bases). This CDR3 has 16 amino acids. CDR1 SGHDT and CDR2 YYEEEE come from the germline V gene. With 4 bases removed from V and 5 bases from J, the gap between germline ends came to 19 bases. CDR3 sequence (DNA): TGTGCCAGCAGCCCCCGCGCGGGGCCCCTCGACAATGAGCAGTTCTTC. Translated, it gives CASSPRAGPLDNEQFF.

The chain uses TRBV4-2 and TRBJ1-1, with D unclear. Between the trimmed V and J ends, which lost 0 bases and 4 bases, there was a span of 6 bases. CDR1 LGHNA and CDR2 YNFKEQ come from the germline V gene. This CDR3 contains 13 residues. The CDR3 nucleotides read TGTGCCAGCAGCCAAGACGGATCCACTGAAGCTTTCTTT. This gives the protein CASSQDGSTEAFF.

This clone was observed a few times. The chain employs TRBV19 and TRBJ2-3, with a weak D call TRBD2 (6 bases). Trimming stripped 1 base from V and 2 bases from J, with 13 bases between. The CDR3 runs to 16 residues. Germline V gives CDR1 LNHDA, CDR2 SQIVND (reference sequence). This chain's CDR3 is CASSIGGGTTTDTQYF. In DNA form, the CDR3 reads TGTGCCAGTAGTATAGGGGGAGGTACTACCACAGATACGCAGTATTTT.

The chain joins TRBV19 to TRBJ1-3; maybe TRBD1 (6 bases). Trimming left V 6 bases short and J 0 bases short, with 15 bases between. The germline gives CDR1 LNHDA, CDR2 SQIVND (reference sequence). This CDR3 is 16 amino acids long. The CDR3 spells CASSPSGASSGNTIYF. As DNA, the CDR3 is TGTGCCAGTAGCCCTTCGGGGGCCTCCTCTGGAAACACCATATATTTT.

The rearrangement joins TRBV5-1 to TRBJ2-1; possibly TRBD1 for D (6 bases). The CDR3 loop spans 15 amino acids. V gave up 1 base and J gave up 4 bases, with 12 bases separating them. CDR1 and CDR2 from the germline V gene are SGHRS and YFSETQ. CDR3 DNA sequence: TGCGCCAGCAGCTTGTTATCAGGACAGTACAATGAGCAGTTCTTC. The encoded protein is CASSLLSGQYNEQFF.

The chain joins TRBV30 to TRBJ1-2; D gene uncertain. The CDR3 loop spans 11 amino acids. V lost 6 bases to trimming and J lost 7 bases, with 12 bases between them. Germline V gives CDR1 GTSNPN, CDR2 SVGIG (reference sequence). CDR3 nucleotide sequence: TGTGCCTGTTTTCTAGGGAGTGGCTACACCTTC. This sequence encodes CACFLGSGYTF.

The rearrangement uses TRBV29-1 and TRBJ2-1; 8 bases match TRBD1. V shed 5 bases, J shed 7 bases, and the junction held 7 bases outside the gene matches. The CDR3 covers 13 residues. Germline lookup yields CDR1 SQVTM and CDR2 ANQGSEA. CDR3 protein: CSVSWDRRNEQFF. DNA for the CDR3: TGCAGCGTTTCCTGGGACAGGAGAAATGAGCAGTTCTTC.

The rearrangement uses TRBV2 and TRBJ2-5; D gene ambiguous. Matching the DNA end better, TRBJ2-7 makes the J call doubtful. CDR3 length: 13 amino acids. Germline CDR1 reads SNHLY; CDR2 reads FYNNEI. CDR3 in amino acids: CASCNYLSYEQYF. The CDR3 nucleotides are TGTGCCAGCTGTAACTACCTCTCCTACGAGCAGTACTTC.

CDR3: CASNPSGRAAYEQYF. The DNA of the CDR3 is TGCGCCAGCAACCCGAGCGGGAGGGCCGCCTACGAGCAGTACTTC. V is TRBV5-1 and J is TRBJ2-7, with 10 bases lining up with TRBD2. Germline V gene sequence: CDR1 SGHRS, CDR2 YFSETQ. V was pared by 6 bases and J by 2 bases, with 8 bases of the junction left unmatched. The CDR3 is 15 amino acids.

The CDR3 DNA is TGCAGGTGTGCCGTGAACACTGAAGCTTTCTTT. The encoded protein is CRCAVNTEAFF. V usage is TRBV20-1 and J usage is TRBJ1-1; D unclear. The CDR3 covers 11 residues. Per germline, CDR1 DFQATT and CDR2 SNEGSKA (reference sequence).

V gene TRBV4-2 combines with J gene TRBJ1-2; no firm D call. Germline V lookup: CDR1 LGHNA, CDR2 YNFKEQ. The CDR3 spans 14 residues. V was shortened by 0 bases and J by 5 bases, with 10 bases between the two germline ends. The CDR3 DNA sequence: TGTGCCAGCAGCCAAGATCTTATTGGTTATGGCTACACCTTC. It specifies CASSQDLIGYGYTF.

The V and J genes are TRBV6-5 and TRBJ1-6, with a possible D match to TRBD1 (5 bases). The V end was cut by 8 bases, the J end by 8 bases, with 10 bases between. This CDR3 spans 12 amino acids. Germline CDR1 MNHEY, CDR2 SVGAGI. The CDR3, as DNA: TGTGCCAGCCTTGGAGGGGATTCACCCCTCCACTTT. Translation: CASLGGDSPLHF.

This sequence joins TRBV5-1 and TRBJ1-6, with D hard to call. Germline assignment: CDR1 SGHRS and CDR2 YFSETQ. The CDR3 totals 15 residues. V dropped 0 bases and J dropped 9 bases, with 13 bases sitting between them. CDR3 in DNA: TGCGCCAGCAGCTTGGGTCTCCCTAACAGTTCACCCCTCCACTTT. The encoded protein is CASSLGLPNSSPLHF. Full variable domain (remainder filled in from reference TRBV5-1 and TRBJ1-6): KAGVTQTPRYLIKTRGQQVTLSCSPISGHRSVSWYQQTPGQGLQFLFEYFSETQRNKGNFPGRFSGRQFSNSRSEMNVSTLELGDSALYLCASSLGLPNSSPLHFGNGTRLTVT.

The chain employs TRBV7-2 and TRBJ2-7; TRBD2 might be the D (6 bases). Germline CDR1 and CDR2: SGHTA and FQGNSA. The CDR3 covers 15 residues. Trimming stripped 5 bases from V and 2 bases from J, with 16 bases between. The CDR3 here is CASSAFGGTPYEQYF. The CDR3 coding sequence is TGTGCCAGCAGCGCGTTTGGCGGGACTCCCTACGAGCAGTACTTC. Full variable domain (rest looked up from reference TRBV7-2 and TRBJ2-7): GAGVSQSPSNKVTEKGKDVELRCDPISGHTALYWYRQSLGQGLEFLIYFQGNSAPDKSGLPSDRFSAERTGGSVSTLTIQRTQQEDSAVYLCASSAFGGTPYEQYFGPGTRLTVT.

The chain couples TRBV7-3 to TRBJ2-5, with no clear D. Germline CDR1 reads SGHTA; CDR2 reads FQGTGA. This CDR3 spans 13 amino acids. Trimming left V 5 bases short and J 0 bases short, with 7 bases between. The CDR3 bases are TGTGCCAGCAGCGTAGGGAACCAAGAGACCCAGTACTTC. Its translation: CASSVGNQETQYF.

The V and J genes are TRBV5-1 and TRBJ2-5; D perhaps matches TRBD1 (5 bases). V was shortened by 3 bases and J by 5 bases, with 17 bases between the two germline ends. The germline V gene has CDR1 SGHRS and CDR2 YFSETQ. This CDR3 contains 15 residues. The CDR3 loop is CASSYSASGAETQYF. CDR3 nucleotides: TGCGCCAGCAGCTACTCGGCGAGTGGGGCGGAGACCCAGTACTTC. The full variable domain, with the rest looked up from reference TRBV5-1 and TRBJ2-5, is KAGVTQTPRYLIKTRGQQVTLSCSPISGHRSVSWYQQTPGQGLQFLFEYFSETQRNKGNFPGRFSGRQFSNSRSEMNVSTLELGDSALYLCASSYSASGAETQYFGPGTRLLVL.

The V and J genes are TRBV19 and TRBJ1-2; 9 positions agree with TRBD1. The junction had 12 bases not matched to a gene; V was cut back by 6 bases and J by 1 base. The CDR3 consists of 17 residues. Germline V CDR1 and CDR2: LNHDA, SQIVND (reference sequence). The CDR3 here is CASSQTRGQGSNYGYTF. The CDR3 bases are TGTGCCAGTAGCCAAACCAGAGGACAGGGGAGTAACTATGGCTACACCTTC.

The gene calls are TRBV5-1 and TRBJ1-5; maybe TRBD1 (5 bases). Germline CDR1 and CDR2: SGHRS and YFSETQ. V was trimmed by 0 bases and J by 2 bases, leaving 9 bases between them. The CDR3 has 15 amino acids. CDR3: CASSLDGRGNQPQHF. In DNA, the CDR3 is TGCGCCAGCAGCTTGGACGGCAGGGGCAATCAGCCCCAGCATTTT.

The rearrangement links TRBV7-2 to TRBJ2-3; 7 nucleotides agree with TRBD2. V dropped 5 bases and J dropped 3; count of bases not matched to a gene: 8. CDR1 and CDR2 from the germline V gene are SGHTA and FQGNSA. The CDR3 is 15 amino acids. In nucleotides, the CDR3 is TGTGCCAGCAGCAGGAGCGGGGACTCGACAGATACGCAGTATTTT. The encoded protein is CASSRSGDSTDTQYF. Based on the CDR3 plus reference TRBV7-2 and TRBJ2-3, the full variable domain is GAGVSQSPSNKVTEKGKDVELRCDPISGHTALYWYRQSLGQGLEFLIYFQGNSAPDKSGLPSDRFSAERTGGSVSTLTIQRTQQEDSAVYLCASSRSGDSTDTQYFGPGTRLTVL.

The V call is TRBV28, the J call TRBJ1-2, with 7 bases that match TRBD1. The CDR3 covers 13 residues. The junction had 4 bases not matched to a gene; V was cut back by 5 bases and J by 4 bases. Germline-derived CDR1 and CDR2 are MDHEN and SYDVKM. Written as DNA, the CDR3 is TGTGCCAGCAGTGGGAGGGGGCCCTATGGCTACACCTTC. Protein product: CASSGRGPYGYTF.

The J gene is TRBJ1-4, the V gene TRBV15; TRBD1 agrees at 9 bases. Germline CDR1 reads LNHNV; CDR2 reads YYDKDF (reference sequence). V was pared by 5 bases and J by 0 bases, with 10 bases of the junction left unmatched. CDR3 length: 18 residues. The DNA of the CDR3 is TGTGCCACCAGCGGCGGGACAGGGTCGAGATCAACTAATGAAAAACTGTTTTTT. Encoded protein: CATSGGTGSRSTNEKLFF.

The gene calls are TRBV12-5 and TRBJ1-2; perhaps TRBD1 as D (5 bases). Germline-derived CDR1 and CDR2 are LGHNT and FRNRAP. CDR3 length: 13 residues. Trimming cost V 8 bases and J 3 bases, with 13 bases left between them. The CDR3 loop is CASNSGWDYGYTF. As DNA, the CDR3 is TGTGCTAGTAATTCAGGGTGGGACTATGGCTACACCTTC.

The V gene is TRBV29-1, the J gene TRBJ1-3; no clear D. The CDR3 contains 16 residues. CDR1 and CDR2 (germline): SQVTM, ANQGSEA. Trimming cost V 5 bases and J 0 bases, with 17 bases left between them. The CDR3 here is CSVSQNSKSSGNTIYF. CDR3 DNA: TGCAGCGTTTCCCAAAATTCGAAGAGCTCTGGAAACACCATATATTTT.